These 2 T cell receptor beta chains came from one sample sequenced in a study of glioma-infiltrating T cells. The iRepertoire nested amplicon-rescue multiplex PCR amplified TCR alpha and beta CDR3s from RNA. MiXCR was run by TCRdb on the multiplex PCR reads, yielding one entry per CDR3 protein. The sample lists 300,000 to 450,000 distinct CDR3 sequences, less than 50% occurring once. Sequenced: glioma tissue, nonneoplastic brain tissue, or PBMCs (not recorded which). Source of these receptors: a human donor with low-grade glioma or glioblastoma, undergoing nonglioma brain surgery, or in good health (not recorded which).

In its sample, this clonotype was seen a few times. The CDR3 reads CASSIVADSNQPQHF. The CDR3 nucleotides are TGTGCCAGTAGTATAGTGGCAGATAGCAATCAGCCCCAGCATTTT. V gene TRBV19 combines with J gene TRBJ1-5; D is uncertain. CDR3 size: 15 residues. From germline, CDR1 is LNHDA and CDR2 SQIVND (reference sequence). V lost 1 base, J lost 0 bases, and 7 bases lay in between.

For this clonotype: A much larger clone differs from this one at a single base, so this may be a read error. This rearrangement joins TRBV7-9 to TRBJ2-2; D unclear. The ends were cut back, 8 bases at V and 4 bases at J, with 11 bases in the middle. This CDR3 contains 13 residues. Germline V gene data show CDR1 as SEHNR and CDR2 as FQNEAQ (reference sequence). The CDR3 sequence is CASGSRGTGELFF. CDR3 nucleotide sequence: TGTGCCAGCGGCTCCCGAGGCACCGGGGAGCTGTTTTTT.